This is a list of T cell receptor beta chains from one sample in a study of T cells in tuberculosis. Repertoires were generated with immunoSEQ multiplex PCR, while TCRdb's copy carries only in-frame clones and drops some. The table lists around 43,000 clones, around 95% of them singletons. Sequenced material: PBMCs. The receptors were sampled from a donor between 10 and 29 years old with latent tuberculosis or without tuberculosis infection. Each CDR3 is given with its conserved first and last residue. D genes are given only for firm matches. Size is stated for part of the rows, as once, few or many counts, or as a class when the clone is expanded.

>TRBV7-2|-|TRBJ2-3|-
TGTGCCAGCAGCTTCCAGAGGGATGCAGATACGCAGTATTTT
CASSFQRDADTQYF
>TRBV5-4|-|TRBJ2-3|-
TGTGCCAGCAGCGGACGGGACAAGACAGATACGCAGTATTTT
CASSGRDKTDTQYF
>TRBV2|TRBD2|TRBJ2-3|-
TGTGCCAGCAGAGTAGGGGGACTAGACACAGATACGCAGTATTTT
CASRVGGLDTDTQYF
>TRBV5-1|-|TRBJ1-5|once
TGCGCCAGCAGCTTGTCGGTTAATCAGCCCCAGCATTTT
CASSLSVNQPQHF
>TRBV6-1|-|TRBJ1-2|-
TGTGCCAGCAGTGAACTAGGGGCCTCGACGGGGGGCTATGGCTACACCTTC
CASSELGASTGGYGYTF
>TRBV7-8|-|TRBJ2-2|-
TGTGCCAGTCACCTCCTGACAGGATCGGCCGGGGAGCTGTTTTTT
CASHLLTGSAGELFF
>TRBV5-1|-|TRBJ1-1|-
TGCGCCAGCAGCCTGCCGAGGCCCGGTTACGGTCGGACTGAAGCTTTCTTT
CASSLPRPGYGRTEAFF
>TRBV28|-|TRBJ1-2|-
TGTGCCAGCAGCCGGTCGGGGGATCTCACTAACTATGGCTACACCTTC
CASSRSGDLTNYGYTF
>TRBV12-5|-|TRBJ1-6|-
TGTGCTAGTGGTTTGGTGGCAGGGAATTCACCCCTCCACTTT
CASGLVAGNSPLHF
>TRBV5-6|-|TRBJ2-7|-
TGTGCCAGCAGCTTGGTGTCTGGAGACGAGCAGTACTTC
CASSLVSGDEQYF
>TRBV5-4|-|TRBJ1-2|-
TGTGCCAGCAGCTCCGAACCCCGACTGGTTCCTCACTATGGCTACACCTTC
CASSSEPRLVPHYGYTF
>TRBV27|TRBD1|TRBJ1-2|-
TGTGCCAGCAGCCGGACAGGGCCCTATGGCTACACCTTC
CASSRTGPYGYTF
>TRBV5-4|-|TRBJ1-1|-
TGTGCCAGCAGCTTGACGGTGAACACTGAAGCTTTCTTT
CASSLTVNTEAFF
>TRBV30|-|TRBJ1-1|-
TGTGCCGCAGCGGCTGCTGAAGCTTTCTTT
CAAAAAEAFF
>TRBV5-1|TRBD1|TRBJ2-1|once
TGCGCCAGCAGCCTAAGGCCCCGGGACAGCGATCATGAGCAGTTCTTC
CASSLRPRDSDHEQFF
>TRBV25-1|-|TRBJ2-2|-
TGTGCCAGCAGTGATTCCAGGGGCACCGGGGAGCTGTTTTTT
CASSDSRGTGELFF
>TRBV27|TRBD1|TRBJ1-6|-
TGTGCCAGCCTGCCGGGACAGGAGGCCCTAGCGATCTCACCCCTCCACTTT
CASLPGQEALAISPLHF
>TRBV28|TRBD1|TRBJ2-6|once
TGTGCCAGCAGAACCGGGACAGGGTTCGGGGCCAACGTCCTGACTTTC
CASRTGTGFGANVLTF
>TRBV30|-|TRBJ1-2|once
TGTGCCTGGAGTGTACCACCCCCTAGACAGCCTAACTATGGCTACACCTTC
CAWSVPPPRQPNYGYTF
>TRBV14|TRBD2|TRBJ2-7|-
TGTGCCAGCAGCCAAGGGACTAGCGGGGGAGAAGAGCAGTACTTC
CASSQGTSGGEEQYF
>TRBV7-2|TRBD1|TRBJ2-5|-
TGTGCCAGCAGCTTCACGATACTCCGGGACAGGGCTACTTTGTACTTC
CASSFTILRDRATLYF
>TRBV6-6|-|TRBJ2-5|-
TGTGCCAGCAGCGACAGACAAGAGACCCAGTACTTC
CASSDRQETQYF
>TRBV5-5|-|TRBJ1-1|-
TGTGCCAGCAGCTTGTCTACGGTTAAGAACACTGAAGCTTTCTTT
CASSLSTVKNTEAFF
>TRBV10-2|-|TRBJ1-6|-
TGCGCCAGCAGTGAGTCCAGGATCAAAGATTCACCCCTCCACTTT
CASSESRIKDSPLHF
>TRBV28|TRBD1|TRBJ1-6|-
TGTGCCAGCAGTTTAATTCCGGGACAGGGGGATTCACCCCTCCACTTT
CASSLIPGQGDSPLHF
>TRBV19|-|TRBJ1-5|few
TGTGCCAGTAGTCGCTTGGGTGGGAGGGCGGATCAGCCCCAGCATTTT
CASSRLGGRADQPQHF
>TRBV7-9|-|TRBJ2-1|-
TGTGCCAGCAGCTTAGGTGGCGGGGCCAATGAGCAGTTCTTC
CASSLGGGANEQFF
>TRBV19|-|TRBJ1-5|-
TGTGCCAGTAGTCATGCAAGGGGCCCTCCAAGAAGCAATCAGCCCCAGCATTTT
CASSHARGPPRSNQPQHF
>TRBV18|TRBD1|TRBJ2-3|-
TGTGCCAGCTCGGCGGGACAGGGTCGCACAGATACGCAGTATTTT
CASSAGQGRTDTQYF
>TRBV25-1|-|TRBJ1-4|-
TGTGCCAGCAGCCTATCCCTGGGGGGTCAGGCGACGAATGAAAAACTGTTTTTT
CASSLSLGGQATNEKLFF
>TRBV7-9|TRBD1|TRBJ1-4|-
TGTGCCAGCAGTATTGGACAGGGGGCGCGGGAAGAAAAACTGTTTTTT
CASSIGQGAREEKLFF
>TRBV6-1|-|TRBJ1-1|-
TGTGCCAGCAGGGGCCCCTCAGGGAAGGCGACTGAAGCTTTCTTT
CASRGPSGKATEAFF
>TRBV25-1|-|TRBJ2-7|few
TGTGCCAGCAGTGAAAGGGACACTTTCTCCTACGAGCAGTACTTC
CASSERDTFSYEQYF
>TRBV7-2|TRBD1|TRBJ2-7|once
TGTGCCAGCAGCCCCCCCGGACAGGGGTCCTACGAGCAGTACTTC
CASSPPGQGSYEQYF
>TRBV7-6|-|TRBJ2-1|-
TGTGCCAGCAGCGATCCGACAGACAATGAGCAGTTCTTC
CASSDPTDNEQFF
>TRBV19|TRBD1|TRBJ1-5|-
TGTGCCAGTAGTACGTCCCGGGACAGGGCTTGGGGCAATCAGCCCCAGCATTTT
CASSTSRDRAWGNQPQHF
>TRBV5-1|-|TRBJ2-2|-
TGCGCCAGCAGCTTGGTGCAGTCTCCAGGGACCGGGGAGCTGTTTTTT
CASSLVQSPGTGELFF
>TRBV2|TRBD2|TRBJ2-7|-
TGTGCCGGGGGTAGCGGGGCCTCGACCTACGAGCAGTACTTC
CAGGSGASTYEQYF
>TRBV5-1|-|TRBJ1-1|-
TGCGCCAGCAGAGAGGAACCGGAATACACTGAAGCTTTCTTT
CASREEPEYTEAFF
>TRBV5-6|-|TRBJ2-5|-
TGTGCCAGCAGCATTAGTCTTGTGACCCAGTACTTC
CASSISLVTQYF
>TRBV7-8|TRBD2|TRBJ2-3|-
TGTGCCAGCAGCTTAAGTCTAGCGGGGATTACAGATACGCAGTATTTT
CASSLSLAGITDTQYF
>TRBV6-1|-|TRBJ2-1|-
TGTGCCAGCAGTGACTACCAATCCGACTACAATGAGCAGTTCTTC
CASSDYQSDYNEQFF
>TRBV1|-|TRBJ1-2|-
TGCACCAGCAGCCAAGATCTGGGGCAGGGGGTGGACTATGGCTACACCTTC
CTSSQDLGQGVDYGYTF
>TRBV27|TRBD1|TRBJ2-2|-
TGTGCCAGCGGTCTTATGGGACAGGGGTCGACCGGGGAGCTGTTTTTT
CASGLMGQGSTGELFF
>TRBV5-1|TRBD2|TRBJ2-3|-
TGCGCCAGCATGCTTAGGACTAGCGGTAGCACAGATACGCAGTATTTT
CASMLRTSGSTDTQYF
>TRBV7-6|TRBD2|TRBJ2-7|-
TGTGCCAGCAGCTTCTCTAGCGGGGGTTACGAGCAGTACTTC
CASSFSSGGYEQYF
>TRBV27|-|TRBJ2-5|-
TGTGCCAGCAGTTCCAAGAATGTGGGGATTTCCGGGACACACACCGGCCAGGGGGAGACCCAGTACTTC
CASSSKNVGISGTHTGQGETQYF
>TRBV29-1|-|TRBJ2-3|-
TGCAGCGTTGATGGGCTAGCCCCCTCCCATTCAGATACGCAGTATTTT
CSVDGLAPSHSDTQYF
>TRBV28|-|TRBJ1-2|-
TGTGCCAGCAGTTTCCCCTGGGGACTTATCTATGGCTACACCTTC
CASSFPWGLIYGYTF
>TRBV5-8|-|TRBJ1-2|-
TGTGCCAGCAGCTTGACCGGGACAAGGGGCCTATATGGCTACACCTTC
CASSLTGTRGLYGYTF
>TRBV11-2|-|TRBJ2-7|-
TGTGCCAGCAGCCACGCACCGATGAAACCCGGGACAATCTCCTACGAGCAGTACTTC
CASSHAPMKPGTISYEQYF
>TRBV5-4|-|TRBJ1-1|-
TGTGCCAGCAGGTCTCCCCCGGGGGTAGAAGCTTTCTTT
CASRSPPGVEAFF